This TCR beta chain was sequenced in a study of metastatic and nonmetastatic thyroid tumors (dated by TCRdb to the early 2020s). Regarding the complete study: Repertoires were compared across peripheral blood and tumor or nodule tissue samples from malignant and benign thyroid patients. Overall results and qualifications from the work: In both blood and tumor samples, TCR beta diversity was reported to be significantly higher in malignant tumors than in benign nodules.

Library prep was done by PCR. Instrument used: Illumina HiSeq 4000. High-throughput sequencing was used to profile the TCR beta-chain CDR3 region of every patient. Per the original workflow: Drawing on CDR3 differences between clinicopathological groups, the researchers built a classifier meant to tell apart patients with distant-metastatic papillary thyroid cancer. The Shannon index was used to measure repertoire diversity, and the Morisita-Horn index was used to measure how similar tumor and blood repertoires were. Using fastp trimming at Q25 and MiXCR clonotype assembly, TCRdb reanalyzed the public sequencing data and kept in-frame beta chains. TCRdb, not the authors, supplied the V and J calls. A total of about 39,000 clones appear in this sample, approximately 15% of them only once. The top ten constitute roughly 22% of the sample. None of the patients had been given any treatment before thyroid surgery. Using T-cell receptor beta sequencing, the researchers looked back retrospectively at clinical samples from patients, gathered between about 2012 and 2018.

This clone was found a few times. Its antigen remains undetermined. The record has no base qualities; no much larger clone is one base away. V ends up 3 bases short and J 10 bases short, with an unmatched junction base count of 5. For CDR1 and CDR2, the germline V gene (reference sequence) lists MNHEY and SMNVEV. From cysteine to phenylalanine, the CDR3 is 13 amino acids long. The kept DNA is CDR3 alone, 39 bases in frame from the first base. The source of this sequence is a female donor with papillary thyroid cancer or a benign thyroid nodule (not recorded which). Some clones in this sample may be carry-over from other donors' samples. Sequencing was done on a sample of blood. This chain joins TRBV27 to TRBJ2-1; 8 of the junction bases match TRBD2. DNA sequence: TGTGCCAGCAGTTTCGGGACTAGATTCGAGCAGTTCTTC. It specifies CASSFGTRFEQFF.